Listed here is a single T cell receptor beta chain. Antigen unknown. This sample was included in a study of T cell repertoires in cytomegalovirus infection. Study information: CMV epitopes used comprised recently identified HLA-C-restricted ones and well-studied HLA-B-restricted ones. Indicated by public TCR beta signatures were CMV infection and matching HLA type. General study results and limits: Across the ex vivo response, the dominant clonotypes were HLA-C-restricted CMV-specific TCR beta clonotypes.

The length of the CDR3 is 16 residues. Per the germline V gene, CDR1 is MGHRA and CDR2 is YSYEKL. V was cut by 0 bases and J by 2 bases, with 11 bases left in between. TCRdb passed the reads through MiXCR, listing each CDR3 protein once. The data hold tens of thousands of distinct CDR3 sequences, with roughly a fifth observed a single time. The source material was CD8+ T cells from cultured PBMCs, sampled from culture after CMV antigen stimulation. The receptor was isolated from a human donor in good health (CMV status not recorded). Some clones in this sample may be carry-over from other donors' samples. The V and J genes are TRBV4-1 and TRBJ2-1, with a tentative D call TRBD2 (6 bases). The CDR3 loop is CASSQEDGGAYNEQFF. CDR3 sequence (DNA): TGCGCCAGCAGCCAAGAGGACGGCGGGGCCTACAATGAGCAGTTCTTC.